Each of the 5 T cell receptor beta chains below was sequenced from the same sample in a study of T cell changes during pregnancy in multiple sclerosis. The method was immunoSEQ multiplex PCR; TCRdb's version includes in-frame clones alone and lacks a portion of them. The table lists 70,000 to 95,000 clones, roughly 91% of them singletons, with just over 2.5% in the top ten. This specimen consisted of peripheral blood, obtained after pregnancy. The receptors stem from a female donor in good health, enrolled as a control in a pregnancy study.

V and J are TRBV15 and TRBJ1-6; TRBD1 is a possible D gene (5 bases). Germline values: CDR1 LNHNV, CDR2 YYDKDF (reference sequence). Trimming removed 0 bases from V and 14 bases from J, with 17 bases in between. The CDR3 covers 15 residues. The CDR3 sequence is CATSRDRGAGTALHF. In DNA form, the CDR3 reads TGTGCCACCAGCAGAGATCGGGGCGCGGGAACGGCCCTCCACTTT.

The J gene is TRBJ2-1, the V gene TRBV11-3; 9 bases agree with TRBD2. V was pared by 5 bases and J by 4 bases, with 6 bases of the junction left unmatched. The germline gives CDR1 SGHNT, CDR2 YENEEA. The CDR3 runs 15 residues. CDR3 bases: TGTGCCAGCAGCCTCGATAGCGGGAGATACAATGAGCAGTTCTTC. This sequence encodes CASSLDSGRYNEQFF.

CDR3 nucleotides: TGTGCCAGCACAGGGACAGCACGGGCCGGGGAGCTGTTTTTT. It encodes CASTGTARAGELFF. The rearrangement joins TRBV28 to TRBJ2-2, with 7 bases aligning to TRBD1. The J segment lost 6 bases and the V segment lost 7 bases, leaving 8 bases of the junction unmatched. The CDR3 sequence is 14 residues long. Germline V gives CDR1 MDHEN, CDR2 SYDVKM. Supplemented by reference TRBV28 and TRBJ2-2, the full variable domain reads DVKVTQSSRYLVKRTGEKVFLECVQDMDHENMFWYRQDPGLGLRLIYFSYDVKMKEKGDIPEGYSVSREKKERFSLILESASTNQTSMYLCASTGTARAGELFFGEGSRLTVL.

This clone has just one count. V usage is TRBV30 and J usage is TRBJ1-3, with D uncertain. Trimming stripped 2 bases from V and 4 bases from J, with 12 bases between. Germline CDR1 and CDR2: GTSNPN and SVGIG (reference sequence). CDR3 length equals 14 residues. The CDR3 region is CAWSYQAGGNTIYF. The CDR3 nucleotides are TGTGCCTGGAGTTATCAGGCGGGGGGAAACACCATATATTTT.

V usage is TRBV4-2 and J usage is TRBJ2-3; D might be TRBD1 (5 bases). The CDR3 is 16 amino acids. The germline V gene has CDR1 LGHNA and CDR2 YNFKEQ. Trimming took off 0 bases at V and 5 bases at J, with 15 bases between the two ends. The CDR3 DNA is TGTGCCAGCAGCCAAGATCCTCAGGGTGTGGGAGATACGCAGTATTTT. Translating gives CASSQDPQGVGDTQYF.